This T cell receptor beta chain is drawn from a study of T cell responses to AZD1222 COVID-19 vaccine. Study observations and caveats: Spike-specific TCRs gained breadth and depth after people received two AZD1222 doses. Repertoire sampling was restricted to post-peak T cell response timepoints. Donors skewed white British and female; clonal diversity was possibly underestimated.

CDR1 MNHEY and CDR2 SVGAGI come from the germline V gene. V lost 2 bases and J lost 4; bases outside the gene matches: 3. There are 14 residues in the CDR3. Sequenced by immunoSEQ multiplex PCR; TCRdb stores in-frame clones only, minus some. The sample carries under 110,000 clones, roughly 88% recorded once. In the case of this clone: The antigen is undetermined.

Source: peripheral blood, taken 28 days after the second AZD1222 dose. The origin of this receptor is an adult who received the AZD1222 COVID-19 vaccine. The rearrangement links TRBV6-5 to TRBJ2-7; 9 bases agree with TRBD1. This chain's CDR3 is CASSYGDRAYEQYF. In nucleotides, the CDR3 is TGTGCCAGCAGTTACGGGGACAGGGCGTACGAGCAGTACTTC.